A selection of T cell receptor beta chains follows, all from one sample in a study of molecular identifiers for immune sequencing clone quantification. TCRdb passed the PCR reads through MiXCR, listing each CDR3 protein once. The sample lists over 300,000 distinct CDR3 sequences, over 20% occurring once. Sequencing used naive CD8+ T cells from blood, with Jurkat cell RNA spiked in. The receptors here all came from a human donor in good health. Some libraries in this study had Jurkat cell RNA spiked in. The CDR3 runs from the conserved cysteine through the conserved F or W. Each record gives: J gene, V gene, clone size, CDR3 protein. Some rows mark clone size as missing; the rest say once, few, many or name a class of expanded clone.

j_call: TRBJ2-5
v_call: TRBV7-2
clone_size: many
cdr3_aa: CASTLSKGGSETQYF

j_call: TRBJ1-2
v_call: TRBV29-1
clone_size: NA
cdr3_aa: CSIRDSVNYGYTF

j_call: TRBJ2-5
v_call: TRBV27
clone_size: NA
cdr3_aa: CASSLQGGPQTQYF

j_call: TRBJ2-3
v_call: TRBV6-2/TRBV6-3
clone_size: NA
cdr3_aa: CASSSLSDPSRDTQYF

j_call: TRBJ2-1
v_call: TRBV6-1
clone_size: few
cdr3_aa: CASTRTSGGIRYNEQFF

j_call: TRBJ1-2
v_call: TRBV15
clone_size: NA
cdr3_aa: CATSREGYGYTF

j_call: TRBJ2-1
v_call: TRBV5-6
clone_size: many
cdr3_aa: CASSSSSYNEQFF

j_call: TRBJ1-2
v_call: TRBV20-1
clone_size: few
cdr3_aa: CSARDNGEGQKKPTNYGYTF

j_call: TRBJ1-4
v_call: TRBV2
clone_size: NA
cdr3_aa: CASSEERGGPFYEKLFF

j_call: TRBJ2-7
v_call: TRBV7-9
clone_size: few
cdr3_aa: CASSSVGDRGSYEQYF